This record looks at one T cell receptor beta chain sequence and its context. Its antigen is currently unknown. Autoimmune disease history or systemic immunosuppression disqualified patients. The data derive from a study of OX40 agonist ivuxolimab in advanced cancers. Points from the study as a whole: CD8+ T cells averaged more expanded clones than CD4+. Both CD4+ and CD8+ T cell populations in blood had undergone clonal expansion by week 6 at 0.1 to 3.0 mg/kg.

CDR1 is SEHNR, CDR2 FQNEAQ, per germline (reference sequence). CDR3 length: 14 amino acids. Trimming removed 6 bases from V and 4 bases from J, with 12 bases in between. The data were produced by immunoSEQ multiplex PCR, yet TCRdb's version contains in-frame clones alone and is incomplete. Of about 35,000 clones listed, less than 90% were seen once; the top ten hold 1.5% to 2%. This clonotype was obtained from an adult with an advanced solid tumor such as melanoma, head and neck, liver or kidney cancer. J is TRBJ1-4 and V is TRBV7-9; TRBD1 is a possible D gene (5 bases). This specimen was CD4+ or CD8+ T cells sorted from blood, taken in a trial of the OX40 agonist ivuxolimab. The CDR3 protein is CASRAGTLNEKLFF. The CDR3 DNA sequence: TGTGCCAGCAGGGCCGGGACTCTTAATGAAAAACTGTTTTTT.